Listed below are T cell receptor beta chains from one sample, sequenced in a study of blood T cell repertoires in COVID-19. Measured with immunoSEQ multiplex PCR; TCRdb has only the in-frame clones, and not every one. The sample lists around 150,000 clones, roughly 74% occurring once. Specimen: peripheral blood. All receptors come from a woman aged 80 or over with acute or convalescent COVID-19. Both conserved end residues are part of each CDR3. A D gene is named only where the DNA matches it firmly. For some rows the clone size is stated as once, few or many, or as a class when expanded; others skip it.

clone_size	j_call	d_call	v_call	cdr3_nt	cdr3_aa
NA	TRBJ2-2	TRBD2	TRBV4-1	TGCGCCAGCAGCCCTGATTTGGGACTAGCGGGAGTACGAACCGGGGAGCTGTTTTTT	CASSPDLGLAGVRTGELFF
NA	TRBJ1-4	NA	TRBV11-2	TGTGCCAGCAGCTTAGTAGGGGGGGCTAATGAAAAACTGTTTTTT	CASSLVGGANEKLFF
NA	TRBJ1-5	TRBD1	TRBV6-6	TGTGCCAGCACCGGAGGACAGGGTGGAAACCAGCCCCAGCATTTT	CASTGGQGGNQPQHF
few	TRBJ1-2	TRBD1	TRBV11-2	TGTGCCAGCAGCCGACAGGGACCCTATGGCTACACCTTC	CASSRQGPYGYTF
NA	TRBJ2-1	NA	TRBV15	TGTGCCACCAGCAGAGATCTGATGGCGGGTGAGCAGTTCTTC	CATSRDLMAGEQFF
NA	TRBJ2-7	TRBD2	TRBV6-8	TGTGCCAGCAGTTATAGCGGGAGGAGGGGATCCTACGAGCAGTACTTC	CASSYSGRRGSYEQYF
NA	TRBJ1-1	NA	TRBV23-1	TGCGCCAGCAGTCAATTAGAGGAAAACACTGAAGCTTTCTTT	CASSQLEENTEAFF
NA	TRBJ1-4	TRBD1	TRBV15	TGTGCCACCAGCAGGGGGGACAGGATAGGCGAAAAACTGTTTTTT	CATSRGDRIGEKLFF
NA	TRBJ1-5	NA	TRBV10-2	TGCGCCAGCAGGGAAGGGGGTAGCAATCAGCCCCAGCATTTT	CASREGGSNQPQHF
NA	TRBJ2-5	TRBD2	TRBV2	TGTGCCAGCAGTTTGGGACTAGCGGGAGATCATGAGACCCAGTACTTC	CASSLGLAGDHETQYF
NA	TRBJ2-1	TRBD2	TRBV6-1	TGTGCCAGCAGTGAAAGGGGGCTAGCGGGAAGCAATGAGCAGTTCTTC	CASSERGLAGSNEQFF
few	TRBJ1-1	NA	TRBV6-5	TGTGCCAGCAGTTCGAGGCGGGTTGACACTGAAGCTTTCTTT	CASSSRRVDTEAFF
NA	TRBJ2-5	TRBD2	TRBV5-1	TGCGCCAGCAGCTTGGGCACTAGCGGGGGGCTCCAAGAGACCCAGTACTTC	CASSLGTSGGLQETQYF
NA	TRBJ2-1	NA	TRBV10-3	TGTGCCATACAGGGAATTGCCTACAATGAGCAGTTCTTC	CAIQGIAYNEQFF
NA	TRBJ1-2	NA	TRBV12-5	TGTGCTAGTGGTTTGAAACAGGATAACTATGGCTACACCTTC	CASGLKQDNYGYTF
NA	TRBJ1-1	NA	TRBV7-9	TGTGCCAGCAGCCCAGCTACGGGAGTCGAAGCTTTCTTT	CASSPATGVEAFF
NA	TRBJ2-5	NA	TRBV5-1	TGCGCCAGCAGCCCCCGGGCCGGGGGAGAGACCCAGTACTTC	CASSPRAGGETQYF
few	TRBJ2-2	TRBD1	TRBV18	TGTGCCAGCTCACCACCGACAGGGGGTAACACCGGGGAGCTGTTTTTT	CASSPPTGGNTGELFF